This entry concerns a single T cell receptor beta chain. Its antigen is not known. The read stops 3 residues short of the end of the CDR3; the missing end is completed from the germline J gene. The sample originates from a study of T cells in women clearing cervical HPV infection. Broader study findings: Repertoire richness, not evenness, was significantly elevated in CIN3+ cases versus controls.

Profiling relied on immunoSEQ multiplex PCR, and the TCRdb table lists in-frame clones only, not all of them. This repertoire includes over 30,000 clones. V was cut by 0 bases and J by 7 bases, with 5 bases left in between. The germline CDR1 and CDR2 sequences are SGHRS and YFSETQ. The CDR3 spans 12 residues. Sample: blood buffy coat. This clonotype was sampled from a woman aged 18 to 69 with a cervical HPV16 infection that either progressed to CIN3+ or cleared (not recorded which). The gene calls are TRBV5-1 and TRBJ2-1; D remains ambiguous. The sequenced part of the CDR3 DNA is TGCGCCAGCAGCTTGGTATTAAATGAG. It translates to CASSLVLNE. The CDR3, in full, reads CASSLVLNEQFF.